This TCR beta chain was found in a study of vaccination and CD4 T cells after COVID-19. About this clonotype itself: Its antigen is as yet unknown.

The V gene end was trimmed by 1 base and the J gene end by 4 bases; junction bases not matched to a gene: 6. The germline gives CDR1 MNHEY, CDR2 SMNVEV (reference sequence). There are 16 residues in the CDR3. The treatment denotes: approximately 9-day PBMC culture with coronavirus spike peptide pools or control peptides (ViraFEST assay). The Oncomine TCR Beta short-read assay was applied to DNA of cultured CD4+ T cells. A single record per CDR3 protein comes from TCRdb applying MiXCR to the PCR reads. The sample holds 10,000 to 15,000 distinct CDR3 sequences, 62% seen once. V gene TRBV27 combines with J gene TRBJ2-3; 9 bases match TRBD2. Sequenced: CD4+ T cells from blood, cultured in vitro. The sequence derives from a human donor who had recovered from COVID-19. The DNA of the CDR3 is TGTGCCAGCAGTTTATTCAGCGGGAGGTTCTCAGATACGCAGTATTTT. Translating gives CASSLFSGRFSDTQYF.